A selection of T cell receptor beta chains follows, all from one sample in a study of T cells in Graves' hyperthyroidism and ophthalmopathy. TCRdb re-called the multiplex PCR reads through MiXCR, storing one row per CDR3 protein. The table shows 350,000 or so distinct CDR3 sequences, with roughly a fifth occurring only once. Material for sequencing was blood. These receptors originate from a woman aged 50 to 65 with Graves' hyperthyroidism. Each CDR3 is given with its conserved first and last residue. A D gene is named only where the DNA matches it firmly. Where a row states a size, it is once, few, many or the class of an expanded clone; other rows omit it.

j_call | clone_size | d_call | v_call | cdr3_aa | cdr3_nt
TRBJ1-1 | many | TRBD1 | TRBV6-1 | CASSELVGTGYYGTEAFF | TGTGCCAGCAGTGAATTGGTCGGGACAGGGTACTATGGGACTGAAGCTTTCTTT
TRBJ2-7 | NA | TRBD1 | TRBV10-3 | CAISDTGTGSYEQYF | TGTGCCATCAGCGACACCGGGACAGGCTCCTACGAGCAGTACTTC
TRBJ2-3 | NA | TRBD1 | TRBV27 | CASNPGQGPDTQYF | TGTGCCAGCAATCCGGGACAGGGCCCAGATACGCAGTATTTT
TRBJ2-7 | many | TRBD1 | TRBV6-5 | CASSLQGAVNEQYF | TGTGCCAGCAGTTTACAGGGGGCCGTGAACGAGCAGTACTTC
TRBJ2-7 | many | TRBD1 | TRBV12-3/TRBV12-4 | CASSPGTAIYEQYF | TGTGCCAGCAGTCCCGGGACAGCGATCTACGAGCAGTACTTC
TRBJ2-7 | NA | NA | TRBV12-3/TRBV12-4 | CASSSNAKSYEQYF | TGTGCCAGCAGTTCCAACGCAAAATCCTACGAGCAGTACTTC
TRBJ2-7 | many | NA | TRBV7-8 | CASSLAGTTYEQYF | TGTGCCAGCAGCTTAGCCGGGACAACCTACGAGCAGTACTTC
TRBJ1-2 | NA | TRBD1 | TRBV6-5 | CAGSYAPGQFINYGYTF | TGTGCCGGCAGTTACGCCCCGGGACAGTTTATTAACTATGGCTACACCTTC
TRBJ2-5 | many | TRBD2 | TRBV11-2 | CASSPVWDESGGVETQYF | TGTGCCAGCAGCCCTGTCTGGGACGAGTCGGGAGGGGTAGAGACCCAGTACTTC
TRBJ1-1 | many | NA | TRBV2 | CASSERSQAPEAFF | TGTGCCAGCAGTGAAAGGTCTCAGGCTCCTGAAGCTTTCTTT
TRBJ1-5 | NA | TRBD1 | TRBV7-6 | CASSPGTGGPSQPQHF | TGTGCCAGCAGCCCTGGGACAGGGGGACCCTCTCAGCCCCAGCATTTT
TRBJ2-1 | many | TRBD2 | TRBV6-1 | CASSESLGRTSGIKAEQFF | TGTGCCAGCAGTGAAAGCCTGGGTAGGACTAGCGGGATTAAGGCTGAGCAGTTCTTC
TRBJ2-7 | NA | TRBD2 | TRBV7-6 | CASTQLTSGSIGEQYF | TGCGCCAGCACCCAATTAACTAGCGGTTCTATTGGCGAGCAGTACTTC
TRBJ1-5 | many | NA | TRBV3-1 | CASSQGGRPQHF | TGTGCCAGCAGCCAAGGGGGAAGGCCCCAGCATTTT
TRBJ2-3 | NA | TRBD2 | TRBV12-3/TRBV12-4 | CASSFWLAGGPDTQYF | TGTGCCAGCAGTTTTTGGTTAGCGGGGGGGCCAGATACGCAGTATTTT
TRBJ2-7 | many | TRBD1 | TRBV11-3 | CASSTPDRAWEQYF | TGTGCCAGCAGCACCCCGGACAGGGCCTGGGAGCAGTACTTC
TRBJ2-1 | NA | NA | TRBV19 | CASSMIGEQFF | TGTGCCAGTAGTATGATTGGTGAGCAGTTCTTC
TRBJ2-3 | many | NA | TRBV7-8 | CASSLVLYRTDTQYF | TGTGCCAGCAGCTTAGTCTTATACCGCACAGATACGCAGTATTTT
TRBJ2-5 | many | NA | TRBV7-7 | CASSQSGETQYF | TGTGCTAGCAGCCAATCCGGGGAGACCCAGTACTTC
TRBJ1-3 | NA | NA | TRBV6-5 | CASSHEGGLGPGNTIYF | TGTGCCAGCAGTCACGAGGGGGGACTAGGGCCTGGAAACACCATATATTTT
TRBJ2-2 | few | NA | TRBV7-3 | CASRVDSARELFF | TGTGCCAGCAGAGTTGACTCCGCCCGGGAGCTGTTTTTT
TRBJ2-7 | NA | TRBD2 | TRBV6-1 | CASSRTSVASSYEQYF | TGTGCCAGCAGTAGGACTAGTGTAGCGAGCTCCTACGAGCAGTACTTC
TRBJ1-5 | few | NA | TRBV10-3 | CAISEAGNQPQHF | TGTGCCATCAGTGAGGCGGGCAATCAGCCCCAGCATTTT
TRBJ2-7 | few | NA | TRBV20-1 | CSPGPRGAYEQYF | TGCAGTCCGGGGCCCAGGGGTGCCTACGAGCAGTACTTC
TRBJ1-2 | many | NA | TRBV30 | CAWRATGTLKGGYTF | TGTGCCTGGAGGGCCACCGGGACTTTAAAGGGCGGCTACACCTTC
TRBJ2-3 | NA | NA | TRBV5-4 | CASSIVGPSTDTQYF | TGTGCCAGCAGCATCGTAGGCCCGAGCACAGATACGCAGTATTTT
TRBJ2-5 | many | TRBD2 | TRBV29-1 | CSVAPAGHQETQYF | TGCAGCGTTGCGCCAGCGGGGCACCAAGAGACCCAGTACTTC
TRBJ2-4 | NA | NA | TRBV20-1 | CSANNPTRTKNIQYF | TGCAGTGCTAACAACCCGACACGGACCAAAAACATTCAGTACTTC
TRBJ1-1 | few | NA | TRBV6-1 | CASSPSPPAEAFF | TGTGCCAGCAGTCCCTCCCCCCCCGCTGAAGCTTTCTTT
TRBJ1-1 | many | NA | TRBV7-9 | CASSSNTDTEAFF | TGTGCCAGCAGCTCAAACACCGACACTGAAGCTTTCTTT
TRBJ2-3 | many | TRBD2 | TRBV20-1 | CSAKLAGVTDTQYF | TGCAGTGCAAAGCTAGCGGGGGTCACAGATACGCAGTATTTT
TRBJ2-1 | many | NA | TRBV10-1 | CARVAWGSSYNEQFF | TGCGCCAGAGTCGCTTGGGGGAGCTCCTACAATGAGCAGTTCTTC
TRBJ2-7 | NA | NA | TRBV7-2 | CASSLARVSYEQYF | TGTGCCAGCAGCTTAGCGAGGGTATCCTACGAGCAGTACTTC